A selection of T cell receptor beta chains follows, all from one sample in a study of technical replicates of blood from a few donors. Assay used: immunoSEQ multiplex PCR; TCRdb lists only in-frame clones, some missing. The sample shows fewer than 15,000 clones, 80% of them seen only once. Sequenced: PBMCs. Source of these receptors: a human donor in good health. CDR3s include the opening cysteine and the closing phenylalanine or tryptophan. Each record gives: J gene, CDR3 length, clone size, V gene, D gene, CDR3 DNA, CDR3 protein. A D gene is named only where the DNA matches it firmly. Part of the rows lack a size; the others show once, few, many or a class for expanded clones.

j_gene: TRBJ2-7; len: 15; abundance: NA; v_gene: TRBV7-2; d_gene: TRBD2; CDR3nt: TGTGCCAGCAGCTTCTCGAGTAGCGGGAGTGGCGAGCAGTACTTC; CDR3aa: CASSFSSSGSGEQYF
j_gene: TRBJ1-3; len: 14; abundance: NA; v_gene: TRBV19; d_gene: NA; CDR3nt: TGTGCCAGTAGTATCGGGGGGACTGGAAACACCATATATTTT; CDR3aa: CASSIGGTGNTIYF
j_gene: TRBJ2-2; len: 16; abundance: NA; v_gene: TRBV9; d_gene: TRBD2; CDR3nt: TGTGCCAGCAGCGTAGCTCTAGCGGGAGTGACCGGGGAGCTGTTTTTT; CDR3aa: CASSVALAGVTGELFF
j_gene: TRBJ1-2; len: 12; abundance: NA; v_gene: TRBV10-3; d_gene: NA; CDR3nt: TGTGCCATCAGTGAACAGAGCTATGGCTACACCTTC; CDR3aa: CAISEQSYGYTF
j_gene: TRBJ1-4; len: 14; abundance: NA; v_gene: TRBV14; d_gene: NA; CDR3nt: TGTGCCAGCAGCCGAACACAGGGTATCGAAAAACTGTTTTTT; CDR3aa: CASSRTQGIEKLFF
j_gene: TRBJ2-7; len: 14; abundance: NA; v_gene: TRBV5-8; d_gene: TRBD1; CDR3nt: TGTGCCAGCAGCCCCCGGACAGGGAGCTACGAGCAGTACTTC; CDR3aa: CASSPRTGSYEQYF
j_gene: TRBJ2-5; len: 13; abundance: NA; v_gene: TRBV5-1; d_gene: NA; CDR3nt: TGCGCCAGCAGCTTGGGCAGCCAAGAGACCCAGTACTTC; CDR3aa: CASSLGSQETQYF
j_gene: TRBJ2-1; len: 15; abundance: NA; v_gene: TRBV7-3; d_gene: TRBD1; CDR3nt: TGTGCCAGCAGCTTAGACCCAGGGGGATACAATGAGCAGTTCTTC; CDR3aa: CASSLDPGGYNEQFF
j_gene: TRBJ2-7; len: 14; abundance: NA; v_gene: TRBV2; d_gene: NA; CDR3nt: TGTGCCAGCAGTCCGACGGGAGTAAATGGCGAGCAGTACTTC; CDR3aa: CASSPTGVNGEQYF
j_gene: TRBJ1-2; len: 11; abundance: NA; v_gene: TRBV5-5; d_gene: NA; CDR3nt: TGTGCCAGCAGCTTCAACAGTGGCTACACCTTC; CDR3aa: CASSFNSGYTF
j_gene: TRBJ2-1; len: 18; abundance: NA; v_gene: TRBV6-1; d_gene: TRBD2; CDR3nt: TGTGCCAGCAGTGTACGACTGCCAGCGGGGGGGACGCCCAATGAGCAGTTCTTC; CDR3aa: CASSVRLPAGGTPNEQFF
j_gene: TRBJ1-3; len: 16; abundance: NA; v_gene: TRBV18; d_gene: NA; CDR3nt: TGTGCCAGCTCACCACCGGGAGGAGAGGCTGGAAACACCATATATTTT; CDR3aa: CASSPPGGEAGNTIYF
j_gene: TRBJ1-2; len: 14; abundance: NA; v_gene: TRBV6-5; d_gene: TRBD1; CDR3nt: TGTGCCAGCAGTCCACGTCGACAGGGCGGGGGCTACACCTTC; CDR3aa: CASSPRRQGGGYTF
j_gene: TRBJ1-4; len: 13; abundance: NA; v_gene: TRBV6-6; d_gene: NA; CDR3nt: TGTGCCAGCAAAGACACGGGAAATGAAAAACTGTTTTTT; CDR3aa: CASKDTGNEKLFF
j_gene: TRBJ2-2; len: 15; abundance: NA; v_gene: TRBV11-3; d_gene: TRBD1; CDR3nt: TGTGCCAGCAGCCCAGGACAGGGTGGCACCGGGGAGCTGTTTTTT; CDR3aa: CASSPGQGGTGELFF
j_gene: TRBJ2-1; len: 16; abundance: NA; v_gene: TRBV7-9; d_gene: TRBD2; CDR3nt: TGTGCCAGCAGCTGGGCTAGCGGGCAGGGCTACAATGAGCAGTTCTTC; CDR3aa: CASSWASGQGYNEQFF
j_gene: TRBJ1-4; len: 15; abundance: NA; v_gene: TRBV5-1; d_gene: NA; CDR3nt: TGCGCCAGCAGCTTGATGGGGCAAGCTAATGAAAAACTGTTTTTT; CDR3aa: CASSLMGQANEKLFF
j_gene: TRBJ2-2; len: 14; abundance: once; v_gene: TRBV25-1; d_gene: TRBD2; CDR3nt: TGTGCCAGGGCCCTAGCGGCGAACACCGGGGAGCTGTTTTTT; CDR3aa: CARALAANTGELFF
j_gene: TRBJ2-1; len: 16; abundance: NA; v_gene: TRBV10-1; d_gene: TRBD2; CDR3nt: TGCGCCAGCAGTGATGGGACTAGCGGGAGCTGGGATGAGCAGTTCTTC; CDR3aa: CASSDGTSGSWDEQFF
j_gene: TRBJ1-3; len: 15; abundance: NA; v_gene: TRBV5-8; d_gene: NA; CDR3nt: TGTGCCAGCAGCTTGCAGGGATGGTCTGGAAACACCATATATTTT; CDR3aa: CASSLQGWSGNTIYF
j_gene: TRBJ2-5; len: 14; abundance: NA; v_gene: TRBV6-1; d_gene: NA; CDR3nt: TGTGCCAGCATCGGTGAACAGCTAAAAGAGACCCAGTACTTC; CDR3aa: CASIGEQLKETQYF
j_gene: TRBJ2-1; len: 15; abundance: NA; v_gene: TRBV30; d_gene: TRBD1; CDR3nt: TGTGCCTGGAGTGTACAGGGGAACTACGTGAGGGAGCAGTTCTTC; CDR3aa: CAWSVQGNYVREQFF
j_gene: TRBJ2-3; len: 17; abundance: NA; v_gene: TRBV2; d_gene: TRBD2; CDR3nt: TGTGCCAGTAGGGTTGGGGTACTAGCGGGAGAGAATGATACGCAGTATTTT; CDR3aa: CASRVGVLAGENDTQYF
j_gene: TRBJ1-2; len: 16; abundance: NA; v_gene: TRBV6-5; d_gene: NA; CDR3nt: TGTGCCAGCAGTTTAAGACAGAGGAGACTGGAATATGGCTACACCTTC; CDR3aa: CASSLRQRRLEYGYTF
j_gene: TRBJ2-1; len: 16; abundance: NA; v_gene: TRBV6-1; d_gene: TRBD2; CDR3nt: TGTGCCAGCAGTGGACCCACTAGCGGAGCCTACAATGAGCAGTTCTTC; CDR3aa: CASSGPTSGAYNEQFF
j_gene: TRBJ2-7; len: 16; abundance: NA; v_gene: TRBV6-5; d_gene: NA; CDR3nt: TGTGCCAGCAGTTACGAGGTGGACAGCCCCTCCTACGAGCAGTACTTC; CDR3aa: CASSYEVDSPSYEQYF
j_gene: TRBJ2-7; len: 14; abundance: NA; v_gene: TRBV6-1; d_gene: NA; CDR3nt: TGTGCCAGCAGTGAAGGTAGCGGAGGTTACGAGCAGTACTTC; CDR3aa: CASSEGSGGYEQYF
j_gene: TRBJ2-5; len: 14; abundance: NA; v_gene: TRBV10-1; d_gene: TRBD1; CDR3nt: TGCGCCAGCAGCACGGGGACAGGAAGAGAGACCCAGTACTTC; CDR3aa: CASSTGTGRETQYF
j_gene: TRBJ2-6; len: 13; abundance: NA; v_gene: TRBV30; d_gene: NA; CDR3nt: TGTGCCAGACAGAAATCTGGGGCCAACGTCCTGACTTTC; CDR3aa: CARQKSGANVLTF
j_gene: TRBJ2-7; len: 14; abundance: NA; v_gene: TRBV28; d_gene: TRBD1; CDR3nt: TGTGCCAGCAGTTCGGGACAGGGGGTATACGAGCAGTACTTC; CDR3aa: CASSSGQGVYEQYF
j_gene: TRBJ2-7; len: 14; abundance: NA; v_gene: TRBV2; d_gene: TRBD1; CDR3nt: TGTGCCAGCAGTGAAGAAGGGACAGCACCCGAGCAGTACTTC; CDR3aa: CASSEEGTAPEQYF
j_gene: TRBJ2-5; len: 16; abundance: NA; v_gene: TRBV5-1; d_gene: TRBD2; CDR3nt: TGCGCCAGCAGCCCGGCGGGGAGCGCGGGGGGAGAGACCCAGTACTTC; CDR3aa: CASSPAGSAGGETQYF
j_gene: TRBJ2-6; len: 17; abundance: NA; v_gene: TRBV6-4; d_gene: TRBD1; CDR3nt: TGTGCCAGCAGTGACTCGACAGGGGGCTCTGGGGCCAACGTCCTGACTTTC; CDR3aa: CASSDSTGGSGANVLTF
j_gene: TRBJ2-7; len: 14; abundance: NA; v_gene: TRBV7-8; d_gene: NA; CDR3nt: TGTGCCAGCAGTGTAGAAGGCCGGGCCTACGAGCAGTACTTC; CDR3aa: CASSVEGRAYEQYF
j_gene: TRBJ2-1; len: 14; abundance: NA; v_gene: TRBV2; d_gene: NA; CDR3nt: TGTGCCAGCAGTGACCCGGGGACCTACAATGAGCAGTTCTTC; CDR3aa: CASSDPGTYNEQFF
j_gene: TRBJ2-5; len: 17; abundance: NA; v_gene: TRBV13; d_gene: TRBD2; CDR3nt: TGTGCCAGCAGCCTTTTGGGTGGACTAGCGCTCCAAGAGACCCAGTACTTC; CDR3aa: CASSLLGGLALQETQYF
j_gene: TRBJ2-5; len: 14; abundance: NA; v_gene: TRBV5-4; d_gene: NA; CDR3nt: TGTGCCAGCAGCCCTGGCGGACAGCGAGAGACCCAGTACTTC; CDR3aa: CASSPGGQRETQYF
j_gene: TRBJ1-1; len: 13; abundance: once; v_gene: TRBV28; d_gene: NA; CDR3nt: TGTGCCAGCAGTTTATTAAACAGGCCTGAAGCTTTCTTT; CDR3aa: CASSLLNRPEAFF
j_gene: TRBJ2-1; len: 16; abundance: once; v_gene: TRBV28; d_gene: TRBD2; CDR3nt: TGTGCCAGCAGTTCCTTTAGCGGGAGGGCCAATGCTGAGCAGTTCTTC; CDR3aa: CASSSFSGRANAEQFF
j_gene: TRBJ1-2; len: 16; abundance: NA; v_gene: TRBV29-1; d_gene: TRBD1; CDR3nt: TGCAGCGTTGTCGTGGCGGGACAGGGGCAGGACTATGGCTACACCTTC; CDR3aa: CSVVVAGQGQDYGYTF
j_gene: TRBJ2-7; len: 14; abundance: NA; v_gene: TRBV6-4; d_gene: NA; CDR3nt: TGTGCCAGCAGTGAAGAAGGAGGTCTACCCGAGCAGTACTTC; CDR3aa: CASSEEGGLPEQYF
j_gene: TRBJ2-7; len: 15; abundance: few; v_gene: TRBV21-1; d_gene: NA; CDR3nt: TGTGCCAGCAGCTACGACAGAGTGTTTGTCTACGAGCAGTACTTC; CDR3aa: CASSYDRVFVYEQYF
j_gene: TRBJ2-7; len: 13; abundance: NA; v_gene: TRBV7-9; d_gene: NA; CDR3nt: TGTGCCAGCAGCTTAAATGGTGGGAGCGAGCAGTACTTC; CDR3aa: CASSLNGGSEQYF
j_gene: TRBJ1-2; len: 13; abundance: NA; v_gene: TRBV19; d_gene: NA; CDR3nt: TGTGCCAGTAGTATAGACGACACCTATGGCTACACCTTC; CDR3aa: CASSIDDTYGYTF
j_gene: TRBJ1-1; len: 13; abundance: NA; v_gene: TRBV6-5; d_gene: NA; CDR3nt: TGTGCCAGCAGTTACTTGGCCCACACTGAAGCTTTCTTT; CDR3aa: CASSYLAHTEAFF
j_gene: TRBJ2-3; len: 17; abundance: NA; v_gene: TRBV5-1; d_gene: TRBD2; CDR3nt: TGCGCCAGCATGGGCCAGCGGGATTTACCGGTCACAGATACGCAGTATTTT; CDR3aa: CASMGQRDLPVTDTQYF
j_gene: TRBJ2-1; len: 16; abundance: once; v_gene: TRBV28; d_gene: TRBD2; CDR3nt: TGTGCCAGCACCCCCCCGACTAGCGGGTCATACAATGAGCAGTTCTTC; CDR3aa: CASTPPTSGSYNEQFF
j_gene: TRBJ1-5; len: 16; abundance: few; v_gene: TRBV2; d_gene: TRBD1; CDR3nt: TGTGCCAGCAGTAACCTCGGACAGGGCGGAGATCAGCCCCAGCATTTT; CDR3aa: CASSNLGQGGDQPQHF
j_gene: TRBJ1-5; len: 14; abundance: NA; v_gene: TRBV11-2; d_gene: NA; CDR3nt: TGTGCCAGCAGCTTAGATCGGGGCAATCAGCCCCAGCATTTT; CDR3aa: CASSLDRGNQPQHF
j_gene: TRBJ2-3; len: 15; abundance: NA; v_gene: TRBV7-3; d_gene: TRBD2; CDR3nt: TGTGCCAGCAGCTTAATGGGAGGGCCCCGGGATACGCAGTATTTT; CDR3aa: CASSLMGGPRDTQYF
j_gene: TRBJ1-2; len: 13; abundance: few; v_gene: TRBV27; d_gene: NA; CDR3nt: TGTGCCAGCAGTTTACAGGGAAACTATGGCTACACCTTC; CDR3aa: CASSLQGNYGYTF
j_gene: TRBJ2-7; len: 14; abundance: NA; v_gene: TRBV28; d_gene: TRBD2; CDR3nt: TGTGCCAGCAGTGGACCGGGACTAGCCTACGAGCAGTACTTC; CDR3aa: CASSGPGLAYEQYF
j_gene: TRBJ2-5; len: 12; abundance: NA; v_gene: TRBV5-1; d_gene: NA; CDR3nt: TGCGCCAGCAGCTTGATTGGCGAGACCCAGTACTTC; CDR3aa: CASSLIGETQYF
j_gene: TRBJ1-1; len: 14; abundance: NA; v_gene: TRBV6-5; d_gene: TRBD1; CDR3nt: TGTGCCAGCAGTTACTCAGGGGGCAACACTGAAGCTTTCTTT; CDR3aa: CASSYSGGNTEAFF
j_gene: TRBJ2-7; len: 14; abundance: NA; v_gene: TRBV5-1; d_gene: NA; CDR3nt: TGCGCCAGCAGCTTCACAGGGCCATCCTACGAGCAGTACTTC; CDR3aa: CASSFTGPSYEQYF